This T cell receptor (beta chain) was recovered during a study of cytotoxic CD8 clonotypes in ibrutinib-treated CLL. Using immunoSEQ multiplex PCR, the repertoire was profiled, and TCRdb retains in-frame clones only, with some absent. The sample lists 120,000 to 150,000 clones, roughly 80% seen once, with roughly a quarter in the top ten. The CDR3 extends over 14 amino acids. Trimming cost V 6 bases and J 4 bases; bases outside gene matches: 2. Per the germline V gene, CDR1 is MNHEY and CDR2 is SMNVEV (reference sequence). This chain uses TRBV27 with TRBJ2-3; TRBD2 aligns across 12 bases. Here the sequenced sample was PBMCs, taken after 12 months of ibrutinib treatment. This TCR was sampled from a human donor with chronic lymphocytic leukemia. Here the CDR3 DNA reads TGTGCCAGCAGGACTAGCGGGGGTCCAGATACGCAGTATTTT. Translating gives CASRTSGGPDTQYF.